In its sample, the clone carrying this T cell receptor (beta chain) was seen a few times. Germline V lookup: CDR1 DFQATT, CDR2 SNEGSKA (reference sequence). This CDR3 has 14 residues. Trimming pared 2 bases from V and 3 bases from J, leaving 11 bases between. This sample is drawn from a study of patients and donors after allogeneic stem cell transplantation. TCRdb reprocessed the RT-PCR reads with MiXCR, giving one entry per CDR3 protein. Counted here are approximately 99,000 distinct CDR3 sequences, over 30% occurring once; the ten biggest clones make up around 26%. The receptor was derived from a human donor who was either an allogeneic HSCT recipient or a stem cell or donor lymphocyte infusion donor (not recorded which). It is not recorded whose cells these are; they may come from a transplant donor. The chain carries TRBV20-1 and TRBJ1-5, with a weak D call TRBD1 (6 bases). What was sequenced was blood, either unsorted or a sorted T cell fraction (not recorded which). CDR3 loop: CSARLQGPNQPQHF. The CDR3, as DNA: TGCAGTGCTAGACTACAGGGTCCCAATCAGCCCCAGCATTTT.